What follows are 14 T cell receptor beta chains derived from one specimen sequenced in a study of blood T cell repertoires in COVID-19. Sequencing was performed with immunoSEQ multiplex PCR; in TCRdb, only in-frame clones are kept and a portion is missing. This table holds tens of thousands of clones, 84% found once. Sample: peripheral blood. The receptors were gathered from a human donor in a cohort sampled during active COVID-19.

The V and J genes are TRBV24-1 and TRBJ2-7; TRBD1 matches at 7 bases. In germline, CDR1 is KGHDR, CDR2 SFDVKD. The junction had 9 bases not matched to a gene; V was cut back by 2 bases and J by 9 bases. The CDR3 covers 14 residues. Here the CDR3 reads CATSDSSVQGSQYF. DNA for the CDR3: TGTGCCACCAGTGATTCCTCCGTACAGGGGTCGCAGTACTTC.

In nucleotides, the CDR3 is TGTGCCAGCAGTTTACCAGGGAGGACTGAAGCTTTCTTT. It specifies CASSLPGRTEAFF. This chain uses TRBV6-5 with TRBJ1-1; D is possibly TRBD1 (5 bases). V shed 4 bases and J shed 5 bases, with 11 bases lying between them. This CDR3 has 13 amino acids. Germline CDR1 reads MNHEY; CDR2 reads SVGAGI.

The chain carries TRBV3-1 (or the pseudogene TRBV3-2) and TRBJ2-7; 15 nucleotides align to TRBD2. V lost 4 bases and J lost 0; bases outside the gene matches: 4. Per the germline V gene, CDR1 is LGHDT and CDR2 is YNNKEL (reference sequence). This CDR3 contains 17 residues. The CDR3: CASSPGTSGRHSYEQYF. The CDR3 region has the DNA TGTGCCAGCAGCCCAGGGACTAGCGGGAGGCACTCCTACGAGCAGTACTTC.

This clone was seen once. This chain joins TRBV2 and TRBJ2-3; 7 positions agree with TRBD1. Germline lookup yields CDR1 SNHLY and CDR2 FYNNEI. CDR3 length equals 14 residues. Unmatched junction bases numbered 10, after V lost 6 bases and J lost 7 bases. The CDR3 is CASSEGALGNTQYF. The CDR3 region has the DNA TGTGCCAGCAGCGAGGGGGCTTTGGGAAATACGCAGTATTTT.

This clone was observed a few times. The CDR3 DNA reads TGTGCCAGCAGCTCGAGGGACAGGCGGCTCGGCGAGCAGTACTTC. Protein: CASSSRDRRLGEQYF. The chain uses TRBV7-9 and TRBJ2-7; 8 bases fit TRBD1. Germline CDR1 is SEHNR and CDR2 is FQNEAQ (reference sequence). The CDR3 loop spans 15 amino acids. The junction had 11 bases not matched to a gene; V was cut back by 4 bases and J by 6 bases. The entire variable domain, with the rest obtained from reference TRBV7-9 and TRBJ2-7, is as follows: DTGVSQNPRHKITKRGQNVTFRCDPISEHNRLYWYRQTLGQGPEFLTYFQNEAQLEKSRLLSDRFSAERPKGSFSTLEIQRTEQGDSAMYLCASSSRDRRLGEQYFGPGTRLTVT.

The chain recombines TRBV11-2 with TRBJ1-2, with D uncertain. This CDR3 contains 13 residues. Germline loops: CDR1 SGHAT, CDR2 FQNNGV. The V and J ends lost 2 bases and 0 bases respectively, with 4 bases between them. The CDR3 sequence is CASSLNTNYGYTF. The CDR3 nucleotides are TGTGCCAGCAGCTTAAACACTAACTATGGCTACACCTTC.

The rearrangement links TRBV30 to TRBJ1-3; a possible D gene is TRBD1 (5 bases). The V and J ends lost 1 base and 4 bases respectively, with 14 bases between them. CDR3 length equals 15 residues. Looked up from germline, CDR1 is GTSNPN and CDR2 is SVGIG (reference sequence). CDR3 region: CAWSAQGRGGNTIYF. Here the CDR3 DNA reads TGTGCCTGGAGTGCTCAGGGCAGAGGCGGAAACACCATATATTTT. The variable domain in full, with the rest retrieved from reference TRBV30 and TRBJ1-3, is SQTIHQWPATLVQPVGSPLSLECTVEGTSNPNLYWYRQAAGRGLQLLFYSVGIGQISSEVPQNLSASRPQDRQFILSSKKLLLSDSGFYLCAWSAQGRGGNTIYFGEGSWLTVV.

The V and J genes are TRBV5-4 and TRBJ1-2; 10 nucleotides align to TRBD1. The length of the CDR3 is 14 residues. Germline CDR1 reads SGHNT; CDR2 reads YYREEE (reference sequence). With V trimmed by 3 bases and J by 4 bases, 3 bases remained unmatched. Written as DNA, the CDR3 is TGTGCCAGCAGCTCAAGGACAGGGGGCTATGGCTACACCTTC. It specifies CASSSRTGGYGYTF.

This clone has just a few counts. The chain has TRBV28 and TRBJ1-5; D gene unclear. The V end was cut by 4 bases, the J end by 3 bases, with 7 bases between. Germline-derived CDR1 and CDR2 are MDHEN and SYDVKM. CDR3 length: 13 residues. CDR3 DNA: TGTGCCAGCAGTTCCAGAACCAATCAGCCCCAGCATTTT. Translation gives CASSSRTNQPQHF.

This clone was counted a few times. This chain connects TRBV2 to TRBJ2-7, with 8 positions matching TRBD1. The CDR3 covers 14 residues. Unmatched junction bases numbered 8, after V lost 6 bases and J lost 4 bases. Germline V gene sequence: CDR1 SNHLY, CDR2 FYNNEI. The CDR3 DNA sequence: TGTGCCAGCAGCTTCGGACAGGGTACTTACGAGCAGTACTTC. Translating gives CASSFGQGTYEQYF.

The chain has TRBV5-1 and TRBJ2-1, with a weak D call TRBD1 (6 bases). CDR1 is SGHRS and CDR2 is YFSETQ in the germline V gene. The V end was cut by 0 bases, the J end by 4 bases, with 11 bases between. This CDR3 is built from 15 residues. This CDR3 reads CASSLATGNYNEQFF. The DNA of the CDR3 is TGCGCCAGCAGCTTGGCGACAGGTAATTACAATGAGCAGTTCTTC.

This chain connects TRBV2 to TRBJ2-1; D perhaps matches TRBD1 (7 bases). Trimming pared 1 base from V and 10 bases from J, leaving 14 bases between. In germline, CDR1 is SNHLY, CDR2 FYNNEI. The CDR3 consists of 14 residues. DNA of the CDR3: TGTGCCAGCAGTGAAGAGGGGCAGGGGGGAGAGCAGTTCTTC. As protein: CASSEEGQGGEQFF.

The genes are TRBV3-1 (or the pseudogene TRBV3-2) and TRBJ2-1, with TRBD2 identical over 7 bases. J lost 9 bases, V lost 4 bases, and 3 bases had no gene match. The CDR3 covers 12 residues. Looked up from germline, CDR1 is LGHDT and CDR2 is YNNKEL (reference sequence). The CDR3 region is CASSRGSFEQFF. The CDR3 DNA reads as TGTGCCAGCAGCCGCGGGAGCTTTGAGCAGTTCTTC.

The J gene is TRBJ1-1, the V gene TRBV9, with a possible D match to TRBD1 (5 bases). This CDR3 is built from 13 residues. The ends were cut back, 0 bases at V and 10 bases at J, with 13 bases in the middle. The germline V gene has CDR1 SGDLS and CDR2 YYNGEE. CDR3 bases: TGTGCCAGCAGCGTAGAGGGAGGGGTCGTAGCTTTCTTT. Protein: CASSVEGGVVAFF.